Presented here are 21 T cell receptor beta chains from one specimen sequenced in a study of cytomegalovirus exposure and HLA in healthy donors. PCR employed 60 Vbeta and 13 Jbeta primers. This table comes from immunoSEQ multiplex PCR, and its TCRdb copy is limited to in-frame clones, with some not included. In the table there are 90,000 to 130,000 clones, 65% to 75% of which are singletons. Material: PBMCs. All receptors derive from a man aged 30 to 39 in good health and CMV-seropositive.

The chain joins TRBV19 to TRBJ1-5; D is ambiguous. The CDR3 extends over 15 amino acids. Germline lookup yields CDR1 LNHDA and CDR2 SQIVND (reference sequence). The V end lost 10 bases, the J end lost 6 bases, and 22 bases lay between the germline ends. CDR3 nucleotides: TGTGCCACCGGATTGGGGAGGGCGACCGGTCAGCCCCAGCATTTT. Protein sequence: CATGLGRATGQPQHF.

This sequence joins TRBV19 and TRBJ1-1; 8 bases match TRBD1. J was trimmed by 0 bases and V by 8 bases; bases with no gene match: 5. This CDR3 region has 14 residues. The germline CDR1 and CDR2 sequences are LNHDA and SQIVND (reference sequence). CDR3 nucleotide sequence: TGTGCCAGTTCAACAGGGGGGATGAACACTGAAGCTTTCTTT. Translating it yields CASSTGGMNTEAFF. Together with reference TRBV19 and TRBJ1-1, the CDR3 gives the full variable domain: DGGITQSPKYLFRKEGQNVTLSCEQNLNHDAMYWYRQDPGQGLRLIYYSQIVNDFQKGDIAEGYSVSREKKESFPLTVTSAQKNPTAFYLCASSTGGMNTEAFFGQGTRLTVV.

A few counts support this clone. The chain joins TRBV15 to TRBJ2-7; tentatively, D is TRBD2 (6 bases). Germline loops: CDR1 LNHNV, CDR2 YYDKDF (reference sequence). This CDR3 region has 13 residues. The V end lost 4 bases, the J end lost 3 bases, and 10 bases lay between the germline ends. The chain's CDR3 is CATSKKGLYEQYF. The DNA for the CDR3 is TGTGCCACCAGCAAAAAGGGACTCTACGAGCAGTACTTC.

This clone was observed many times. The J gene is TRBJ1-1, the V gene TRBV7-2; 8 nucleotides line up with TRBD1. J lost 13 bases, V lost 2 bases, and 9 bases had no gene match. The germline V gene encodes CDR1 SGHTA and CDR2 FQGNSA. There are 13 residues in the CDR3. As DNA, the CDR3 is TGTGCCAGCAGCTTACGGACAGGGCGTTCGCATTTCTTT. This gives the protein CASSLRTGRSHFF.

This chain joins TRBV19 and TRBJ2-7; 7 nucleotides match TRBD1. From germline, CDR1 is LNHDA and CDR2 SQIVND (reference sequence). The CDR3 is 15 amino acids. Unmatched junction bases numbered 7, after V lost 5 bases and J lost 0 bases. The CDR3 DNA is TGTGCCAGTAGTCCCGACAGGGTCTCCTCCTACGAGCAGTACTTC. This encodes CASSPDRVSSYEQYF.

CDR3 DNA: TGTGCCAGCAGGGGAGACAGGGGGGGCCTTGAAGCTTTCTTT. It translates to CASRGDRGGLEAFF. The genes are TRBV28 and TRBJ1-1; 9 nucleotides agree with TRBD1. With 6 bases clipped from V and 7 bases from J, the junction kept 9 bases outside the gene matches. This CDR3 has 14 amino acids. CDR1 and CDR2 (germline): MDHEN, SYDVKM.

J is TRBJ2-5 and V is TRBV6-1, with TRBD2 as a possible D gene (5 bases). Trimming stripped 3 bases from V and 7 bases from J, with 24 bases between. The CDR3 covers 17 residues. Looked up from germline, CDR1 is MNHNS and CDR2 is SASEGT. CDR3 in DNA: TGTGCCAGCAGTGACGATGATATCCCGGGAAGAAAGGGGACCCAGTACTTC. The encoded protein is CASSDDDIPGRKGTQYF.

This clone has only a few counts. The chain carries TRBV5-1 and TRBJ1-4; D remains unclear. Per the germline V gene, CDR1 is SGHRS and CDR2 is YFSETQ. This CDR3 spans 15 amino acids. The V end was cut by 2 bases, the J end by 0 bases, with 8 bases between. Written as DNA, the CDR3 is TGCGCCAGCAGCTTTATCCCCGCAACTAATGAAAAACTGTTTTTT. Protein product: CASSFIPATNEKLFF.

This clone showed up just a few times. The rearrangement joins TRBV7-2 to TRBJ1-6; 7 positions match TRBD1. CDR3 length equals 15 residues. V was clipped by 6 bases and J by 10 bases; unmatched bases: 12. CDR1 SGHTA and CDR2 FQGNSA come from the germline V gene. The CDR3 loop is CASRLYRGAFSPLHF. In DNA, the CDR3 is TGTGCCAGCAGGTTGTACAGGGGAGCCTTCTCACCCCTCCACTTT. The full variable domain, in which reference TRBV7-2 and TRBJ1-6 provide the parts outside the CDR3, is GAGVSQSPSNKVTEKGKDVELRCDPISGHTALYWYRQSLGQGLEFLIYFQGNSAPDKSGLPSDRFSAERTGGSVSTLTIQRTQQEDSAVYLCASRLYRGAFSPLHFGNGTRLTVT.

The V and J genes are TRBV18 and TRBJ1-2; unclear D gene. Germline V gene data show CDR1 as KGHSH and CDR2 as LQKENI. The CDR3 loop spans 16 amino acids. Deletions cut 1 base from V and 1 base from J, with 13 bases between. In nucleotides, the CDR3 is TGTGCCAGCTCACCACTGGCTCCGGGGAGTAACTATGGCTACACCTTC. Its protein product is CASSPLAPGSNYGYTF.

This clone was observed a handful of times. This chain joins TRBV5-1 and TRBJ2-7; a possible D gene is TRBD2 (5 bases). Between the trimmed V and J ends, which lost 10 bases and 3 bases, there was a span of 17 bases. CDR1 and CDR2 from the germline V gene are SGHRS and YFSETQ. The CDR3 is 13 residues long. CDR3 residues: CASAPGSLYEQYF. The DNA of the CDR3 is TGCGCCTCCGCCCCGGGATCCCTCTACGAGCAGTACTTC.

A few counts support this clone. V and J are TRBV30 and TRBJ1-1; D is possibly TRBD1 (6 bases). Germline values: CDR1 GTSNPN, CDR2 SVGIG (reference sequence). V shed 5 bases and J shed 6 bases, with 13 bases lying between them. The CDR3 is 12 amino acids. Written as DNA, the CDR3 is TGTGCCTGGTGGAAGGGGGGGGCTGAAGCTTTCTTT. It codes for CAWWKGGAEAFF.

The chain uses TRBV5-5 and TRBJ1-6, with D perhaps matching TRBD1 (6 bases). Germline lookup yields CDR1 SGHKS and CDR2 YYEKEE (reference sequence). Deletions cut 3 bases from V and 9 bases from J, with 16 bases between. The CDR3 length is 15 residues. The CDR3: CASSSYDRRASPLHF. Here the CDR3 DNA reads TGTGCCAGCAGCTCCTACGACAGGAGAGCTTCACCCCTCCACTTT.

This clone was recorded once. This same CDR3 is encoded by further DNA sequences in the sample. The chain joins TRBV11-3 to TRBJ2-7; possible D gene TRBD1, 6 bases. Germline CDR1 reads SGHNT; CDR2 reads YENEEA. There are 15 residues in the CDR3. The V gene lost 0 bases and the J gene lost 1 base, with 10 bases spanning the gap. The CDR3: CASSLDVGQSYEQYF. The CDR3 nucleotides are TGTGCCAGCAGCTTAGATGTCGGACAGTCCTACGAGCAGTACTTC.

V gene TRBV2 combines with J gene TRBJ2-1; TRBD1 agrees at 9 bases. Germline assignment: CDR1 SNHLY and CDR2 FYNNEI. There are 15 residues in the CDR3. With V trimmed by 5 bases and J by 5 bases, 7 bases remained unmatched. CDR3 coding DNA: TGTGCCAGCAGTTTTATTGGGACAGGGCACAATGAGCAGTTCTTC. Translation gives CASSFIGTGHNEQFF.

The CDR3 DNA is TGTGCCATCAGAGAGGGCAACACCGGGGAGCTGTTTTTT. Its protein is CAIREGNTGELFF. The chain combines TRBV10-3 with TRBJ2-2; possible D gene TRBD2, 5 bases. The CDR3 consists of 13 residues. The germline V and J ends were trimmed by 6 bases and 2 bases, with 7 bases remaining between them. Germline lookup yields CDR1 ENHRY and CDR2 SYGVKD.

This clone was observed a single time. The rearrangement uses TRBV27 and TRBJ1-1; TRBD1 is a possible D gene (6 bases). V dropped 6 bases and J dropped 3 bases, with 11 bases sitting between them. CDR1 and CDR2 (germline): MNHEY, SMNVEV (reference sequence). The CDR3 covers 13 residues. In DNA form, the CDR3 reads TGTGCCAGCAGCCTGGACAGACACACTGAAGCTTTCTTT. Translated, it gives CASSLDRHTEAFF.

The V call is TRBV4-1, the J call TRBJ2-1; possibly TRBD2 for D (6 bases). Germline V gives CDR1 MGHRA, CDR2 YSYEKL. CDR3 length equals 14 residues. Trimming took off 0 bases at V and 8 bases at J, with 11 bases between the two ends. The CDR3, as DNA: TGCGCCAGCAGCCAAGATGGGAGGCGGGATGAGCAGTTCTTC. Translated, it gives CASSQDGRRDEQFF.

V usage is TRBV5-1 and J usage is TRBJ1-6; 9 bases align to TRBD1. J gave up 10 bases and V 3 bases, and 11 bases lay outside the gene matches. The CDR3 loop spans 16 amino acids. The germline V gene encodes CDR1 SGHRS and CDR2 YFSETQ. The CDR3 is CASSSGQGSLGSPLHF. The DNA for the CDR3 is TGCGCCAGCAGCTCCGGACAGGGGTCCCTCGGCTCACCCCTCCACTTT.

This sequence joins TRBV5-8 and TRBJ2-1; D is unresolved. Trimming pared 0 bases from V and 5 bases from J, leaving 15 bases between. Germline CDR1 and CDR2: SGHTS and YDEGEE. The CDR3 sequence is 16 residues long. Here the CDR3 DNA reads TGTGCCAGCAGCTTGGGGTTTTGGCAGGCCGACAATGAGCAGTTCTTC. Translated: CASSLGFWQADNEQFF. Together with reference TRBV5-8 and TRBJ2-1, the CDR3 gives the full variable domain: EAGVTQSPTHLIKTRGQQATLRCSPISGHTSVYWYQQALGLGLQFLLWYDEGEERNRGNFPPRFSGRQFPNYSSELNVNALELEDSALYLCASSLGFWQADNEQFFGPGTRLTVL.

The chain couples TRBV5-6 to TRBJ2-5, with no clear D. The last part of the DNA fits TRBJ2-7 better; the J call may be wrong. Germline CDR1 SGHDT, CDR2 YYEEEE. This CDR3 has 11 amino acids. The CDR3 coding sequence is TGTGCCAGCAGCGGGGCCTACGAGCAGTACTTC. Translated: CASSGAYEQYF.